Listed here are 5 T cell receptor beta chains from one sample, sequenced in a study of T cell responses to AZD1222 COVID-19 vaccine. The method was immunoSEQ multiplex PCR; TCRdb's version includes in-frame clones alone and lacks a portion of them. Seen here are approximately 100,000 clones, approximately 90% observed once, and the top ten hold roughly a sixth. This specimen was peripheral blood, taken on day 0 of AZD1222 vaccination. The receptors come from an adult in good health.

CDR3: CASSITGTGAGTETQYF. The CDR3 DNA reads as TGTGCCAGCAGCATCACCGGGACAGGGGCGGGGACGGAGACCCAGTACTTC. The V call is TRBV7-3, the J call TRBJ2-5, with 10 bases lining up with TRBD1. Looked up from germline, CDR1 is SGHTA and CDR2 is FQGTGA. J was trimmed by 5 bases and V by 5 bases; bases with no gene match: 14. CDR3 length equals 17 residues.

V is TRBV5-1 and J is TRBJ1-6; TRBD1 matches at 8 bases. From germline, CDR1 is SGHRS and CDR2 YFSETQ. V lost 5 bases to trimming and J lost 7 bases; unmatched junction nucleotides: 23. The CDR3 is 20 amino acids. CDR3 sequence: CASSDRQGNAQGGRNSPLHF. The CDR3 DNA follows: TGCGCCAGCAGTGACCGACAGGGGAACGCGCAAGGGGGTCGGAATTCACCCCTCCACTTT.

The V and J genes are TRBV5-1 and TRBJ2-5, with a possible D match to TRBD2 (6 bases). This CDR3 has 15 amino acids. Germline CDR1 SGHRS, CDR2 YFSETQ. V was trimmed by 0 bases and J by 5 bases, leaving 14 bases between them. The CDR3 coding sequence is TGCGCCAGCAGCTTGGACGCGTCAAGCGGGGAGACCCAGTACTTC. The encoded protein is CASSLDASSGETQYF. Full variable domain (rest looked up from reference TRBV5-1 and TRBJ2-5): KAGVTQTPRYLIKTRGQQVTLSCSPISGHRSVSWYQQTPGQGLQFLFEYFSETQRNKGNFPGRFSGRQFSNSRSEMNVSTLELGDSALYLCASSLDASSGETQYFGPGTRLLVL.

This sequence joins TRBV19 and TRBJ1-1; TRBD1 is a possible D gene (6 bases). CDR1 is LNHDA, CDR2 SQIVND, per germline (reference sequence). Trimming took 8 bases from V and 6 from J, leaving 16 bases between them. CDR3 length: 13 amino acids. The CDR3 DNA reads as TGTGCCAGTCGACCTCACAGGGAAGCTGAAGCTTTCTTT. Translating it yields CASRPHREAEAFF.

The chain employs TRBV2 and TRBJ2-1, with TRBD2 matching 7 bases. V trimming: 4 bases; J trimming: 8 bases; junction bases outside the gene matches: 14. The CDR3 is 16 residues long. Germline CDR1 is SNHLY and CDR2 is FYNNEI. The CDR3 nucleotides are TGTGCCAGCAGTGGTGGCGGGGGACGGCCTGGGGATGAGCAGTTCTTC. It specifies CASSGGGGRPGDEQFF.